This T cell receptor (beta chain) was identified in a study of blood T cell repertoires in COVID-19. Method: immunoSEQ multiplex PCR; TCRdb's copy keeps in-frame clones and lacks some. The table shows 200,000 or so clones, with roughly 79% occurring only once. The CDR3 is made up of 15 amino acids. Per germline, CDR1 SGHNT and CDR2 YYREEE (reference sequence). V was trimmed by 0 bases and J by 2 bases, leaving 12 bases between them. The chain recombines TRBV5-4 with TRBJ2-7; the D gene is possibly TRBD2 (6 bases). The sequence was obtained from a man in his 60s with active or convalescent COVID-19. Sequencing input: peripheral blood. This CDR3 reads CASSLEGGNTYEQYF. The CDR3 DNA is TGTGCCAGCAGCTTGGAAGGCGGGAATACCTACGAGCAGTACTTC. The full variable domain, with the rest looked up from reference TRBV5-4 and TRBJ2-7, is ETGVTQSPTHLIKTRGQQVTLRCSSQSGHNTVSWYQQALGQGPQFIFQYYREEENGRGNFPPRFSGLQFPNYSSELNVNALELDDSALYLCASSLEGGNTYEQYFGPGTRLTVT.